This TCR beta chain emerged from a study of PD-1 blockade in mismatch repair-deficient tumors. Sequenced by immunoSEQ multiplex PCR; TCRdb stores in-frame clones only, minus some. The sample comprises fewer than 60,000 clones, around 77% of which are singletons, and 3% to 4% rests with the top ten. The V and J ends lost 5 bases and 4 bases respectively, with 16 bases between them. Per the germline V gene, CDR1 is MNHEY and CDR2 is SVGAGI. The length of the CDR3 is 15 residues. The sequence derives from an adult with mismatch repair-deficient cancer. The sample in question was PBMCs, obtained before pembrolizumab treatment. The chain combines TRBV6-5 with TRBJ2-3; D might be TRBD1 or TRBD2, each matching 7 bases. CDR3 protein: CASSRRQGGADTQYF. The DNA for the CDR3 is TGTGCCAGCAGTCGTCGACAGGGAGGGGCAGATACGCAGTATTTT.